The 21 T cell receptor beta chains below come from one sample, sequenced in a study of shared clonotypes between healthy human individuals. Assay used: immunoSEQ multiplex PCR; TCRdb lists only in-frame clones, some missing. The data contain about 1 million clones, under 80% of them seen just once; the ten biggest clones take up about 1.5%. Sequenced sample: memory CD4+ T cells sorted from blood. Subset described: CD45RA-negative fraction. The receptors derive from a man aged 18 to 29 in good health.

The chain recombines TRBV18 with TRBJ2-5; D is ambiguous. From germline, CDR1 is KGHSH and CDR2 LQKENI. Trimming removed 0 bases at V and 4 bases at J, with 9 bases between. The CDR3 runs 14 residues. The CDR3 bases are TGTGCCAGCTCACCACCGACCAGTAGAGAGACCCAGTACTTC. Its translation: CASSPPTSRETQYF.

The CDR3 spells CASSQGEIAKNIQYF. The DNA of the CDR3 is TGTGCCAGCAGCCAAGGGGAGATAGCCAAAAACATTCAGTACTTC. The rearrangement links TRBV4-2 to TRBJ2-4, with D possibly being TRBD2 (5 bases). This CDR3 is built from 15 residues. V was pared by 1 base and J by 0 bases, with 7 bases between. Germline CDR1 is LGHNA and CDR2 is YNFKEQ.

The J gene is TRBJ1-1, the V gene TRBV6-1; D gene uncertain. The CDR3 loop spans 13 amino acids. V lost 4 bases and J lost 0, with 6 bases in between. Per germline, CDR1 MNHNS and CDR2 SASEGT. The CDR3 loop reads CASSGKVNTEAFF. The DNA of the CDR3 is TGTGCCAGCAGTGGTAAGGTGAACACTGAAGCTTTCTTT.

The CDR3 sequence is CASSDRGGTGELFF. The CDR3 region has the DNA TGCGCCAGCAGCGACAGGGGTGGCACCGGGGAGCTGTTTTTT. The rearrangement joins TRBV5-1 to TRBJ2-2; TRBD1 matches 8 bases. V trimming: 4 bases; J trimming: 4 bases; junction bases outside the gene matches: 3. CDR3 size: 14 residues. CDR1 is SGHRS, CDR2 YFSETQ, per germline.

This clone was seen many times. This sequence joins TRBV7-2 and TRBJ2-7; 8 bases map to TRBD2. V shed 1 base, J shed 2 bases, and the junction held 4 bases outside the gene matches. The CDR3 is made up of 15 amino acids. Germline CDR1 and CDR2: SGHTA and FQGNSA. CDR3 DNA: TGTGCCAGCAGCTTAGTTGGAGCGGGAGCCTACGAGCAGTACTTC. This sequence encodes CASSLVGAGAYEQYF.

On this clone itself: A read error may be the cause here, since a much bigger clone is one base away. The V gene is TRBV5-8, the J gene TRBJ1-1; no reliable D call. Trimming removed 0 bases from V and 1 base from J, with 4 bases in between. Germline V gene data show CDR1 as SGHTS and CDR2 as YDEGEE. CDR3 length: 13 residues. CDR3 DNA: TGTGCCAGCAGCTTGGAACGGAACACTGAAGCTTTCTTT. It specifies CASSLERNTEAFF.

This clone was recorded many times. One junction end disagrees with the germline gene, perhaps due to a read error. This chain uses TRBV7-7 with TRBJ2-2; TRBD2 agrees at 7 bases. This CDR3 comprises 15 residues. The germline CDR1 and CDR2 sequences are SSHAT and FNYEAQ (reference sequence). CDR3 in DNA: TGTGCTAGCAGCTTAGCGGGCGCGAACACCGGGGAGCTGTTTTTT. Protein product: CASSLAGANTGELFF.

The gene calls are TRBV2 and TRBJ2-1; 7 positions agree with TRBD1. The J segment lost 4 bases and the V segment lost 5 bases, leaving 5 bases of the junction unmatched. Germline V CDR1 and CDR2: SNHLY, FYNNEI. The CDR3 extends over 14 amino acids. The CDR3 coding sequence is TGTGCCAGCAGTTCCGGGACAGTATACAATGAGCAGTTCTTC. This gives the protein CASSSGTVYNEQFF.

The sample holds a few counts of this clone. The chain couples TRBV7-2 to TRBJ1-1; D remains unclear. Germline V gives CDR1 SGHTA, CDR2 FQGNSA. V was cut by 1 base and J by 6 bases, with 12 bases left in between. The CDR3 loop spans 14 amino acids. This chain's CDR3 is CASSLEFSVAEAFF. CDR3 nucleotides: TGTGCCAGCAGCTTAGAATTTAGTGTTGCTGAAGCTTTCTTT.

About this clone itself: Other DNA sequences in this specimen translate into the identical CDR3. The chain joins TRBV4-2 to TRBJ2-3, with D unresolved. Trimming stripped 0 bases from V and 2 bases from J, with 3 bases between. Germline CDR1 and CDR2: LGHNA and YNFKEQ. The CDR3 is 13 residues long. In DNA form, the CDR3 reads TGTGCCAGCAGCCAAGATAACACAGATACGCAGTATTTT. Translating it yields CASSQDNTDTQYF.

The chain employs TRBV6-1 and TRBJ2-5; 7 bases fit TRBD1. J lost 3 bases, V lost 5 bases, and 9 bases had no gene match. This CDR3 is 15 amino acids long. Germline V gives CDR1 MNHNS, CDR2 SASEGT. CDR3 in amino acids: CASSFRDSIKETQYF. CDR3 nucleotide sequence: TGTGCCAGCAGTTTCCGGGACAGCATTAAAGAGACCCAGTACTTC.

V is TRBV7-9 and J is TRBJ1-1; 8 bases agree with TRBD1. CDR1 is SEHNR, CDR2 FQNEAQ, per germline (reference sequence). The CDR3 runs to 13 residues. The ends lost 3 bases at V and 7 bases at J; junction bases unmatched: 4. The chain's CDR3 is CASSFPDRGEAFF. CDR3 nucleotide sequence: TGTGCCAGCAGCTTCCCAGACAGGGGTGAAGCTTTCTTT. The entire variable domain, with the rest obtained from reference TRBV7-9 and TRBJ1-1, is as follows: DTGVSQNPRHKITKRGQNVTFRCDPISEHNRLYWYRQTLGQGPEFLTYFQNEAQLEKSRLLSDRFSAERPKGSFSTLEIQRTEQGDSAMYLCASSFPDRGEAFFGQGTRLTVV.

The chain couples TRBV7-9 to TRBJ2-7; the D gene is possibly TRBD2 (5 bases). The CDR3 runs 13 residues. The V gene's germline CDR1 is SEHNR and CDR2 FQNEAQ (reference sequence). V was clipped by 5 bases and J by 5 bases, with 13 bases between them. CDR3 nucleotide sequence: TGTGCCAGCAGCGTGAACCAAGCGGACGAGCAGTACTTC. This sequence encodes CASSVNQADEQYF.

As for this clone: The junction departs from germline at one end; a sequencing error may be responsible. The gene calls are TRBV5-6 and TRBJ2-7; 9 bases are shared with TRBD1. CDR1 is SGHDT and CDR2 is YYEEEE in the germline V gene. There are 15 residues in the CDR3. The DNA for the CDR3 is TGTGCCAGCAGCTTTGGCGGGACAGGGTCCTTCGAGCAGTACTTC. It is translated as CASSFGGTGSFEQYF.

The chain has TRBV10-2 and TRBJ1-1; D ambiguous. V was trimmed by 6 bases and J by 6 bases, leaving 17 bases between them. Looked up from germline, CDR1 is WSHSY and CDR2 is SAAADI. The CDR3 has 14 amino acids. The DNA of the CDR3 is TGCGCCAGCAGGGGGATCCATGCGAGCCCTGAAGCTTTCTTT. Translation gives CASRGIHASPEAFF.

This clone was detected once. This rearrangement joins TRBV7-2 to TRBJ2-7; D uncertain. In germline, CDR1 is SGHTA, CDR2 FQGNSA. V was cut by 1 base and J by 0 bases, with 13 bases left in between. CDR3 length equals 16 residues. The CDR3 here is CASSLGFGGTSYEQYF. The DNA of the CDR3 is TGTGCCAGCAGCTTAGGATTCGGCGGAACCTCCTACGAGCAGTACTTC.

This sequence joins TRBV7-9 and TRBJ2-2; D is possibly TRBD1 or TRBD2 (6 bases each). The germline V gene has CDR1 SEHNR and CDR2 FQNEAQ (reference sequence). Trimming removed 7 bases from V and 0 bases from J, with 18 bases in between. The CDR3 is made up of 17 amino acids. The CDR3 here is CASTPPGGTTNTGELFF. The CDR3 bases are TGTGCCAGCACCCCCCCGGGCGGGACAACGAACACCGGGGAGCTGTTTTTT.

The J gene is TRBJ2-7, the V gene TRBV7-2; D may be TRBD1 or TRBD2 (5 bases each). Germline CDR1 reads SGHTA; CDR2 reads FQGNSA. Trimming left V 2 bases short and J 6 bases short, with 20 bases between. CDR3 size: 16 residues. CDR3 amino acids: CASSLHGGYVGGEQYF. The CDR3 nucleotides read TGTGCCAGCAGCTTACATGGCGGGTACGTTGGGGGCGAGCAGTACTTC. Looking up the rest from reference TRBV7-2 and TRBJ2-7 gives the full variable domain: GAGVSQSPSNKVTEKGKDVELRCDPISGHTALYWYRQSLGQGLEFLIYFQGNSAPDKSGLPSDRFSAERTGGSVSTLTIQRTQQEDSAVYLCASSLHGGYVGGEQYFGPGTRLTVT.

J is TRBJ2-3 and V is TRBV14; TRBD2 agrees at 13 bases. In germline, CDR1 is SGHDN, CDR2 FVKESK. V lost 5 bases, J lost 2 bases, and 7 bases stayed unmatched. The CDR3 covers 17 residues. The CDR3 sequence is CASSLWTSGGPTDTQYF. DNA of the CDR3: TGTGCCAGCAGCTTATGGACTAGCGGGGGTCCCACAGATACGCAGTATTTT.

This chain connects TRBV19 to TRBJ1-5; D possibly corresponds to TRBD1 (6 bases). The CDR3 is made up of 14 amino acids. V gave up 5 bases and J gave up 3 bases, with 11 bases separating them. The germline V gene has CDR1 LNHDA and CDR2 SQIVND (reference sequence). The CDR3 DNA is TGTGCCAGTAGTCAAAGGGGGGACAATCAGCCCCAGCATTTT. This codes for CASSQRGDNQPQHF.

This clone was counted between two and nine times. V is TRBV2 and J is TRBJ1-5; D not certain. Looked up from germline, CDR1 is SNHLY and CDR2 is FYNNEI. V lost 1 base to trimming and J lost 6 bases, with 10 bases between them. The CDR3 is made up of 14 amino acids. The CDR3 DNA reads as TGTGCCAGCAGTGAAGACAGTCTCTCTCAGCCCCAGCATTTT. Protein product: CASSEDSLSQPQHF.